These T cell receptor beta chains were read from a single sample in a study of blood T cell repertoires in COVID-19. Assay: immunoSEQ multiplex PCR; the TCRdb copy retains only in-frame clones and omits some. Of 350,000 to 550,000 clones detected, 75% to 90% appear once; the ten largest clones hold 4% to 5.5%. Sequencing was carried out using peripheral blood. These receptors all stem from a young woman with acute or convalescent COVID-19. Both conserved end residues are part of each CDR3. A D gene is named only where the DNA matches it firmly. Clone size is stated in some rows and not others, as once, few, many or a class when expanded.

j_gene,v_gene,abundance,d_gene,CDR3aa,CDR3nt
TRBJ2-7,TRBV9,.,TRBD2,CASSVDPGAGGYEQYF,TGTGCCAGCAGCGTAGACCCAGGAGCGGGGGGGTACGAGCAGTACTTC
TRBJ1-1,TRBV10-1,.,.,CASSGTGSTEAFF,TGCGCCAGCAGTGGTACAGGGAGCACTGAAGCTTTCTTT
TRBJ1-2,TRBV2,.,TRBD1,CASSPLETGASGGYTF,TGTGCCAGCAGCCCCCTCGAGACAGGGGCTTCGGGGGGCTACACCTTC
TRBJ2-7,TRBV19,.,TRBD2,CASSAGGNSYEQYF,TGTGCCAGTAGTGCCGGGGGGAACTCCTACGAGCAGTACTTC
TRBJ1-1,TRBV2,.,.,CASYGSAGYTEAFF,TGTGCCAGCTATGGCAGCGCGGGGTACACTGAAGCTTTCTTT
TRBJ2-4,TRBV28,.,.,CASSSHPWGDPIAKNIQYF,TGTGCCAGCAGTTCTCACCCGTGGGGAGACCCCATCGCCAAAAACATTCAGTACTTC
TRBJ2-1,TRBV7-3,.,.,CASSSGPPTLLSYNEQFF,TGTGCCAGCAGCTCCGGCCCGCCGACTCTCCTATCCTACAATGAGCAGTTCTTC
TRBJ1-6,TRBV12-5,.,TRBD1,CASGLYPGTGFLSPLHF,TGTGCTAGTGGTTTGTACCCCGGGACAGGGTTTCTTTCACCCCTCCACTTT
TRBJ1-2,TRBV5-4,.,.,CASSSAGGIEGYTF,TGTGCCAGCAGCTCCGCGGGGGGTATTGAAGGCTACACCTTC
TRBJ2-7,TRBV6-5,.,.,CASSYFVDSAYEQYF,TGTGCCAGCAGTTACTTCGTGGACAGCGCCTACGAGCAGTACTTC
TRBJ2-7,TRBV6-2/TRBV6-3,.,TRBD1,CASSPTTGRDEQYF,TGTGCCAGCAGTCCAACGACAGGGCGGGACGAGCAGTACTTC
TRBJ2-6,TRBV5-4,once,.,CASSVDFSGANVLTF,TGTGCCAGCAGCGTGGACTTCTCTGGGGCCAACGTCCTGACTTTC
TRBJ2-3,TRBV7-2,.,TRBD2,CASSLLAGGPDTQYF,TGTGCCAGCAGCTTACTCGCGGGGGGGCCAGATACGCAGTATTTT
TRBJ2-1,TRBV10-3,.,TRBD2,CATTSGANYNEQFF,TGTGCCACGACGAGCGGGGCAAACTACAATGAGCAGTTCTTC
TRBJ1-2,TRBV5-3,.,TRBD1,CARSPGTGLSNYGYTF,TGTGCCAGAAGCCCCGGGACAGGCTTATCTAACTATGGCTACACCTTC
TRBJ2-1,TRBV2,.,TRBD2,CASSVLAGGPYEQFF,TGTGCCAGCAGCGTACTAGCGGGGGGGCCTTATGAGCAGTTCTTC
TRBJ2-3,TRBV24-1,.,.,CATSDRGTQYF,TGTGCCACCAGTGACCGGGGTACGCAGTATTTT